Listed below are T cell receptor beta chains from one sample, sequenced in a study of blood T cell repertoires in COVID-19. TCRdb's copy holds only in-frame clones and misses some; the assay was immunoSEQ multiplex PCR. The sample yields fewer than 250,000 clones, 70% to 90% seen once. Sequencing used peripheral blood. These receptors were obtained from a man aged 30 to 39 with acute or convalescent COVID-19. Each CDR3 is given without its conserved first and last residue. A D gene is named only where the DNA matches it firmly.

j_gene: TRBJ2-5; d_gene: NA; v_gene: TRBV5-1; CDR3aa: ASSKIGGEQETQY
j_gene: TRBJ2-3; d_gene: NA; v_gene: TRBV7-2; CDR3aa: ASSKQQGSSTDTQY
j_gene: TRBJ1-5; d_gene: NA; v_gene: TRBV5-6; CDR3aa: ASSSRVGQPQH
j_gene: TRBJ2-1; d_gene: TRBD2; v_gene: TRBV11-2; CDR3aa: ASSSRTSGVYEQF
j_gene: TRBJ2-7; d_gene: NA; v_gene: TRBV27; CDR3aa: ASTNSDRRGEQY
j_gene: TRBJ2-6; d_gene: NA; v_gene: TRBV6-6; CDR3aa: ASTPSGTGANVLT
j_gene: TRBJ2-5; d_gene: TRBD1; v_gene: TRBV3-1/TRBV3-2; CDR3aa: ASSQRVGGAGETQY
j_gene: TRBJ2-3; d_gene: NA; v_gene: TRBV18; CDR3aa: ASSPLTLISTDTQY
j_gene: TRBJ2-7; d_gene: TRBD1; v_gene: TRBV30; CDR3aa: AWSRRTGGGEQY
j_gene: TRBJ2-7; d_gene: NA; v_gene: TRBV3-1/TRBV3-2; CDR3aa: ASSLRGGDKQY
j_gene: TRBJ2-7; d_gene: TRBD2; v_gene: TRBV28; CDR3aa: ASRDGGAGFFEQY
j_gene: TRBJ2-5; d_gene: NA; v_gene: TRBV4-1; CDR3aa: ASSQLVQGQETQY
j_gene: TRBJ1-4; d_gene: NA; v_gene: TRBV7-9; CDR3aa: ASSPTELSTNEKLF
j_gene: TRBJ1-6; d_gene: TRBD1; v_gene: TRBV5-1; CDR3aa: ASSSDRANSPLH
j_gene: TRBJ1-2; d_gene: NA; v_gene: TRBV19; CDR3aa: ASSQTGEGFYGYT
j_gene: TRBJ1-6; d_gene: TRBD1; v_gene: TRBV5-5; CDR3aa: ASSLSRTGSQSPLH
j_gene: TRBJ1-5; d_gene: NA; v_gene: TRBV28; CDR3aa: ASSPGRQAQH
j_gene: TRBJ2-6; d_gene: NA; v_gene: TRBV30; CDR3aa: AWRYGSSGANVLT
j_gene: TRBJ1-5; d_gene: NA; v_gene: TRBV12-3/TRBV12-4; CDR3aa: ASSQQSQPQH
j_gene: TRBJ1-2; d_gene: TRBD1; v_gene: TRBV7-2; CDR3aa: ASRRTGYGYT
j_gene: TRBJ1-1; d_gene: NA; v_gene: TRBV4-1; CDR3aa: ASSQGRARGPLGLAEAF
j_gene: TRBJ1-6; d_gene: NA; v_gene: TRBV2; CDR3aa: ASNREINSPLH
j_gene: TRBJ1-2; d_gene: NA; v_gene: TRBV29-1; CDR3aa: SVVQGGYT
j_gene: TRBJ2-3; d_gene: TRBD2; v_gene: TRBV3-1/TRBV3-2; CDR3aa: ASSQDYPAGGASTDTQY
j_gene: TRBJ1-3; d_gene: TRBD1; v_gene: TRBV30; CDR3aa: AWRWDRGNTIY
j_gene: TRBJ1-1; d_gene: NA; v_gene: TRBV27; CDR3aa: ASSTYRAGAGEAF
j_gene: TRBJ1-4; d_gene: NA; v_gene: TRBV27; CDR3aa: ASQATTRGQTNEKLF
j_gene: TRBJ1-2; d_gene: TRBD1; v_gene: TRBV5-1; CDR3aa: ASSLSGTGGYGYT
j_gene: TRBJ2-5; d_gene: TRBD2; v_gene: TRBV18; CDR3aa: ASSPTALAGGGGETQY
j_gene: TRBJ2-3; d_gene: TRBD2; v_gene: TRBV10-3; CDR3aa: AISPWLAGADTDTQY
j_gene: TRBJ1-2; d_gene: NA; v_gene: TRBV19; CDR3aa: ASTTGRANYGYT
j_gene: TRBJ2-3; d_gene: NA; v_gene: TRBV7-8; CDR3aa: ASSWGLRTSTDTQY
j_gene: TRBJ1-1; d_gene: TRBD1; v_gene: TRBV18; CDR3aa: ASSPPGQGGRNTEAF
j_gene: TRBJ1-1; d_gene: TRBD1; v_gene: TRBV7-8; CDR3aa: ASSIGGRNGNTEAF
j_gene: TRBJ2-1; d_gene: TRBD1; v_gene: TRBV6-5; CDR3aa: ASSTRDSLQWEQF
j_gene: TRBJ2-3; d_gene: NA; v_gene: TRBV19; CDR3aa: ASSALRDTQY
j_gene: TRBJ2-7; d_gene: TRBD1; v_gene: TRBV28; CDR3aa: ASSRTGLNYEQY
j_gene: TRBJ2-3; d_gene: TRBD1; v_gene: TRBV7-9; CDR3aa: ASSLQGAGDTQY
j_gene: TRBJ2-7; d_gene: NA; v_gene: TRBV5-1; CDR3aa: ASSLSGHTYEQY
j_gene: TRBJ2-5; d_gene: TRBD2; v_gene: TRBV9; CDR3aa: ASSVESGSEGETQY
j_gene: TRBJ2-2; d_gene: NA; v_gene: TRBV2; CDR3aa: ASSGRGWRGGELF
j_gene: TRBJ2-1; d_gene: TRBD1; v_gene: TRBV3-1/TRBV3-2; CDR3aa: ASSQRSGQGSNEQF
j_gene: TRBJ1-1; d_gene: NA; v_gene: TRBV3-1/TRBV3-2; CDR3aa: ASSQFFFMADEAF
j_gene: TRBJ1-1; d_gene: TRBD1; v_gene: TRBV12-3/TRBV12-4; CDR3aa: ASSPGQGRAF
j_gene: TRBJ1-6; d_gene: NA; v_gene: TRBV4-2; CDR3aa: ASSQYRNNSPLH
j_gene: TRBJ1-1; d_gene: TRBD1; v_gene: TRBV2; CDR3aa: ASRVRGLGTEAF
j_gene: TRBJ1-6; d_gene: NA; v_gene: TRBV5-1; CDR3aa: ASSLGPGVNSPLH
j_gene: TRBJ2-1; d_gene: TRBD1; v_gene: TRBV5-1; CDR3aa: ASSPGQYNEQF
j_gene: TRBJ2-7; d_gene: TRBD1; v_gene: TRBV3-1/TRBV3-2; CDR3aa: ASSYYRDRRYEQY
j_gene: TRBJ2-7; d_gene: TRBD2; v_gene: TRBV3-1/TRBV3-2; CDR3aa: ASSQGVSGGYEQY
j_gene: TRBJ1-1; d_gene: NA; v_gene: TRBV5-1; CDR3aa: ASSLDAGLNTEAF
j_gene: TRBJ2-1; d_gene: NA; v_gene: TRBV27; CDR3aa: ASSFNSARAYNEQF
j_gene: TRBJ1-2; d_gene: NA; v_gene: TRBV28; CDR3aa: ASSLRPRGEGSYT
j_gene: TRBJ2-3; d_gene: TRBD2; v_gene: TRBV5-1; CDR3aa: ASGAGGRFDTQY
j_gene: TRBJ2-7; d_gene: TRBD2; v_gene: TRBV7-8; CDR3aa: ASSAGTSGSYEQY
j_gene: TRBJ1-2; d_gene: TRBD1; v_gene: TRBV2; CDR3aa: ASSADREAGYT
j_gene: TRBJ1-5; d_gene: NA; v_gene: TRBV12-2; CDR3aa: ASRLVDLCQPQH